Given below is one TCR beta chain in context. What it recognizes is unknown. While unrecorded immune exposures were likely, the donors were nominally healthy when sampled. This specimen belongs to a study of cytomegalovirus exposure and HLA in healthy donors. Study-wide results and caveats: A missense variant in DCLRE1C was later tied to TCR beta V- and J-gene trimming. Productive rates of about 87% or about 30% were seen for most TCR beta V segments in an earlier analysis.

The study ran its PCR with 60 Vbeta and 13 Jbeta primers. Only in-frame clones appear in the TCRdb table, and some are missing; sequencing was by immunoSEQ multiplex PCR. The sample shows under 150,000 clones, around four fifths of them seen only once. Losses at the gene ends were 7 bases for V and 5 bases for J; bases not matched to a gene: 7. Germline CDR1 reads ENHRY; CDR2 reads SYGVKD. The CDR3 loop spans 15 amino acids. Sequenced sample: PBMCs. The receptor was isolated from a male donor in good health and CMV-seropositive. The J gene is TRBJ2-1, the V gene TRBV10-3; 11 bases are shared with TRBD2. CDR3 sequence reads: CAITSGTSGNNEQFF. In nucleotides, the CDR3 is TGTGCCATCACCTCCGGGACTAGCGGAAACAATGAGCAGTTCTTC.